The rows below give T cell receptor beta chains drawn from one sample of a study of CD8 T cells in ankylosing spondylitis. TCRdb recomputed calls from the 5' RACE reads with MiXCR, one row per CDR3 protein. The sample consists of around 450,000 distinct CDR3 sequences, 20% to 30% of them appearing once. Specimen: blood, either unsorted or a sorted T cell fraction (not recorded which). The source is a male donor with ankylosing spondylitis. Each CDR3 is given with its conserved first and last residue. Fields, in order: J gene, clone size, V gene, D gene, CDR3 protein, CDR3 DNA. D genes are given only for firm matches. Clone size appears in some rows only: once, few, many, or a class for an expanded clone.

TRBJ2-2	few	TRBV20-1	TRBD2	CSARQTSGRITGELFF	TGCAGTGCTAGACAAACTAGCGGGAGAATAACCGGGGAGCTGTTTTTT
TRBJ2-1	NA	TRBV20-1	TRBD1	CSARGDSYNEQFF	TGCAGTGCTAGAGGGGACAGTTACAATGAGCAGTTCTTC
TRBJ2-3	NA	TRBV24-1	NA	CATSDEATDTQYF	TGTGCCACCAGTGATGAGGCCACAGATACGCAGTATTTT
TRBJ2-3	many	TRBV11-2	TRBD2	CASSLASGDTQYF	TGTGCCAGCAGCTTAGCTAGCGGGGATACGCAGTATTTT
TRBJ2-1	NA	TRBV12-3/TRBV12-4	TRBD2	CASSPTQLAGGFNEQFF	TGTGCCAGCAGCCCTACTCAACTAGCGGGAGGTTTCAATGAGCAGTTCTTC
TRBJ2-1	NA	TRBV10-3	TRBD2	CAISGTSGRGGYNEQFF	TGTGCCATCAGTGGGACTAGCGGGAGAGGGGGCTACAATGAGCAGTTCTTC
TRBJ1-5	NA	TRBV20-1	NA	CSASLSGQPQHF	TGCAGTGCTTCCCTATCGGGTCAGCCCCAGCATTTT
TRBJ1-2	few	TRBV5-1	NA	CASSLFRESYGYTF	TGCGCCAGCAGCTTGTTCAGGGAATCCTATGGCTACACCTTC
TRBJ1-2	NA	TRBV3-1	TRBD1	CASSQEGDRVFGYTF	TGTGCCAGCAGCCAAGAGGGGGACAGGGTTTTTGGCTACACCTTC
TRBJ1-4	NA	TRBV4-1	NA	CASSQLITTNEKLFF	TGCGCCAGCAGCCAACTCATAACAACTAATGAAAAACTGTTTTTT
TRBJ2-1	NA	TRBV15	TRBD2	CATSSPNGHPSGSYHQNEQFF	TGTGCCACCAGCAGCCCCAATGGACACCCTAGCGGGAGCTATCATCAGAATGAGCAGTTCTTC